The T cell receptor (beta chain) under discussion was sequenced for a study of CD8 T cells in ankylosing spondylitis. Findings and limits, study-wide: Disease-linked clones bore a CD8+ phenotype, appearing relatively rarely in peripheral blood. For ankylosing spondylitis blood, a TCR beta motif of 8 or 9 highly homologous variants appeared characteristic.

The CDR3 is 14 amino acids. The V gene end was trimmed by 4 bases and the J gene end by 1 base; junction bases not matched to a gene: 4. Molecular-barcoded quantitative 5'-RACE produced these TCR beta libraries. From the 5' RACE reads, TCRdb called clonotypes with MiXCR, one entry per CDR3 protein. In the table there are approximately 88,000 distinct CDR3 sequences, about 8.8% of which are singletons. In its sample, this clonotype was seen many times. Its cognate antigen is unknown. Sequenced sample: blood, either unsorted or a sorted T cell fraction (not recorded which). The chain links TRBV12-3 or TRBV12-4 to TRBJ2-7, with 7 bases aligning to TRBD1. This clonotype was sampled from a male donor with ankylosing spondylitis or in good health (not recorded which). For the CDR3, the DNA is TGTGCCAGCAGTTATGACAGGGTATCCTACGAGCAGTACTTC. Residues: CASSYDRVSYEQYF.